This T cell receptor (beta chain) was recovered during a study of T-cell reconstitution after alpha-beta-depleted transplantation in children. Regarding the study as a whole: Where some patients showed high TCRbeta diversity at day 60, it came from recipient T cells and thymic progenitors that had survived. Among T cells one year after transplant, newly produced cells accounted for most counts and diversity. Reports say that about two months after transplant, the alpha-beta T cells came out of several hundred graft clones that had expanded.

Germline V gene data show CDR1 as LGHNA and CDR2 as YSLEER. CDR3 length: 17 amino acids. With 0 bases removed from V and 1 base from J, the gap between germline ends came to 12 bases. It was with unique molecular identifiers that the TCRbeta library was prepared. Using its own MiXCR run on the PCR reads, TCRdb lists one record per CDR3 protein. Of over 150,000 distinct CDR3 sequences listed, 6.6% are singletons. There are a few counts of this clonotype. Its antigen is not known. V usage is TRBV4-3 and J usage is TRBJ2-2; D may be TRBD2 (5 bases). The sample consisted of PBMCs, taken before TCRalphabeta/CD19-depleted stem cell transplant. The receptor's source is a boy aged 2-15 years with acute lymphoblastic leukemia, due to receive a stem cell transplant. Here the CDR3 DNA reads TGCGCCAGCAGCCAAGAGCGGTTGAGGGTGAACACCGGGGAGCTGTTTTTT. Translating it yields CASSQERLRVNTGELFF.